A single sample is the source of the 2 T cell receptor beta chains below, sequenced in a study of CD8 T cells in ankylosing spondylitis. TCRdb re-called the 5' RACE reads with MiXCR, one entry per CDR3 protein. The sample includes around 39,000 distinct CDR3 sequences, approximately 11% of them seen just once. The sequencing sample was made of synovial fluid, either unsorted or a sorted T cell fraction (not recorded which). These receptors were obtained from a male donor with ankylosing spondylitis.

This clonotype was observed a handful of times. The rearrangement links TRBV7-3 to TRBJ2-1, with D maybe TRBD2 (6 bases). CDR1 is SGHTA and CDR2 is FQGTGA in the germline V gene. Trimming stripped 5 bases from V and 6 bases from J, with 17 bases between. The CDR3 length is 15 residues. The CDR3 loop reads CASSLNAVGGNEQFF. As DNA, the CDR3 is TGTGCCAGCAGCCTGAACGCAGTGGGGGGCAATGAGCAGTTCTTC.

The chain recombines TRBV10-3 with TRBJ1-2, with 10 bases matching TRBD1. CDR1 and CDR2 from the germline V gene are ENHRY and SYGVKD. CDR3 size: 14 residues. V gave up 7 bases and J gave up 6 bases; unmatched junction bases: 8. The CDR3 sequence: CAITLGGTGDGYTF. CDR3 nucleotide sequence: TGTGCCATCACCCTAGGTGGGACAGGGGATGGCTACACCTTC.